Following are 23 T cell receptor beta chains from one sample sequenced in a study of cytomegalovirus exposure and HLA in healthy donors. 60 Vbeta and 13 Jbeta primers were used in PCR. Libraries were prepared by immunoSEQ multiplex PCR; TCRdb keeps only in-frame clonotypes and omits some of them. Here the sample spans nearly 110,000 clones, 82% being singletons. The sequencing input was PBMCs. The receptors were sampled from a man aged 45-65 years in good health and CMV-seronegative.

This clone turned up a few times. Because the CDR3's place on the DNA is in doubt, the DNA is left out and the CDR3 is given as listed by TCRdb. The chain employs TRBV27 and TRBJ1-2. Germline CDR1 and CDR2: MNHEY and SMNVEV (reference sequence). The CDR3 extends over 14 residues, inclusive of both ends. CDR3 sequence: CASSSSGDLYGYTF.

The chain links TRBV4-2 to TRBJ2-5, with D tentatively TRBD1 (6 bases). Per the germline V gene, CDR1 is LGHNA and CDR2 is YNFKEQ. Trimming pared 1 base from V and 1 base from J, leaving 7 bases between. The CDR3 contains 14 residues. CDR3 nucleotide sequence: TGTGCCAGCAGCCAAGGACAGGTCCAAGAGACCCAGTACTTC. It codes for CASSQGQVQETQYF.

Notes on this clone: The germline gene is not matched at one end of the junction; a read error may be the cause. The rearrangement links TRBV7-7 to TRBJ2-3; the match to TRBD2 covers 13 bases. Germline V gives CDR1 SSHAT, CDR2 FNYEAQ (reference sequence). This CDR3 is 16 amino acids long. The CDR3 sequence: CASSVGTSGDTDTQYF. DNA of the CDR3: TGTGCTAGCAGCGTCGGGACTAGCGGGGACACAGATACGCAGTATTTT.

This chain uses TRBV5-1 with TRBJ2-7, with TRBD1 identical over 10 bases. Germline values: CDR1 SGHRS, CDR2 YFSETQ. With 4 bases clipped from V and 2 bases from J, the junction kept 3 bases outside the gene matches. The CDR3 has 14 residues. The CDR3 bases are TGCGCCAGCAGCACCGGGACAGGGGCCTACGAGCAGTACTTC. It encodes CASSTGTGAYEQYF.

This clone was found once. The chain links TRBV5-5 to TRBJ1-2; TRBD1 matches at 7 bases. CDR1 is SGHKS, CDR2 YYEKEE, per germline (reference sequence). V shed 1 base and J 0 bases; nucleotides not matched to a gene: 3. There are 15 residues in the CDR3. This CDR3 reads CASSLQQGTNYGYTF. CDR3 nucleotide sequence: TGTGCCAGCAGCTTGCAACAGGGGACTAACTATGGCTACACCTTC.

V usage is TRBV5-1 and J usage is TRBJ2-5; 13 bases match TRBD2. Per germline, CDR1 SGHRS and CDR2 YFSETQ. This CDR3 is 16 amino acids long. The ends lost 4 bases at V and 5 bases at J; junction bases unmatched: 8. The DNA for the CDR3 is TGCGCCAGCAGCGTGCAACTAGCGGGGGGGCGGGAGACCCAGTACTTC. It is translated as CASSVQLAGGRETQYF.

This rearrangement joins TRBV5-6 to TRBJ1-6; 11 bases match TRBD1. The germline CDR1 and CDR2 sequences are SGHDT and YYEEEE. CDR3 length: 18 residues. V lost 3 bases to trimming and J lost 5 bases; unmatched junction nucleotides: 10. Here the CDR3 reads CASSSQLRTGGNNSPLHF. The DNA of the CDR3 is TGTGCCAGCAGCTCCCAACTGCGGACAGGGGGCAATAATTCACCCCTCCACTTT. The full variable domain, rest sourced from reference TRBV5-6 and TRBJ1-6, is DAGVTQSPTHLIKTRGQQVTLRCSPKSGHDTVSWYQQALGQGPQFIFQYYEEEERQRGNFPDRFSGHQFPNYSSELNVNALLLGDSALYLCASSSQLRTGGNNSPLHFGNGTRLTVT.

The V gene is TRBV11-2, the J gene TRBJ2-3; D might be TRBD1 (5 bases). Trimming pared 5 bases from V and 4 bases from J, leaving 13 bases between. This CDR3 spans 14 amino acids. Germline loops: CDR1 SGHAT, CDR2 FQNNGV. The DNA of the CDR3 is TGTGCCAGCAGCCCCAAGTGGGGCTCAGATACGCAGTATTTT. It translates to CASSPKWGSDTQYF.

This clone was picked up a small number of times. Other nucleotide sequences in the sample specify the same CDR3. This rearrangement joins TRBV5-1 to TRBJ1-4; 10 bases agree with TRBD1. There are 14 residues in the CDR3. From germline, CDR1 is SGHRS and CDR2 YFSETQ. V lost 3 bases and J lost 8; bases outside the gene matches: 4. Here the CDR3 reads CASSSGTGDEKLFF. CDR3 DNA sequence: TGCGCCAGCAGCTCCGGGACAGGGGACGAAAAACTGTTTTTT.

This clone was counted a few times. The chain carries TRBV10-3 and TRBJ1-3; 10 nucleotides match TRBD1. This CDR3 is built from 15 residues. Trimming at V came to 4 bases and at J to 2 bases, leaving 2 bases not matched to a gene. CDR1 and CDR2 (germline): ENHRY, SYGVKD. The CDR3: CAISGQGAAGNTIYF. CDR3 in DNA: TGTGCCATCAGTGGACAGGGGGCGGCTGGAAACACCATATATTTT.

V and J are TRBV28 and TRBJ1-5; D ambiguous. Trimming pared 3 bases from V and 4 bases from J, leaving 7 bases between. CDR3 length: 13 residues. From germline, CDR1 is MDHEN and CDR2 SYDVKM. This CDR3 reads CASSFQVNQPQHF. The CDR3 nucleotides are TGTGCCAGCAGTTTTCAGGTTAATCAGCCCCAGCATTTT.

J is TRBJ1-2 and V is TRBV5-1; tentatively, D is TRBD1 (6 bases). This CDR3 contains 14 residues. Germline V CDR1 and CDR2: SGHRS, YFSETQ. The V end lost 3 bases, the J end lost 2 bases, and 11 bases lay between the germline ends. The DNA of the CDR3 is TGCGCCAGCAGCTCCCGGACAGCCAACTATGGCTACACCTTC. It codes for CASSSRTANYGYTF.

This chain uses TRBV2 with TRBJ2-7, with 8 bases that match TRBD1. This CDR3 is 14 amino acids long. V was clipped by 8 bases and J by 0 bases; unmatched bases: 6. CDR1 and CDR2 from the germline V gene are SNHLY and FYNNEI. The CDR3 loop is CASVWDRSSYEQYV. The DNA for the CDR3 is TGTGCCAGCGTCTGGGACAGGAGCTCCTACGAGCAGTACGTC.

V usage is TRBV2 and J usage is TRBJ1-1, with TRBD1 matching over 8 bases. V shed 10 bases, J shed 2 bases, and the junction held 3 bases outside the gene matches. The CDR3 length is 12 residues. Germline assignment: CDR1 SNHLY and CDR2 FYNNEI. This chain's CDR3 is CATGTGNTEAFF. As DNA, the CDR3 is TGTGCCACCGGGACAGGAAACACTGAAGCTTTCTTT.

As concerns this clone: This sample includes further DNA sequences coding for the same CDR3. The chain uses TRBV5-1 and TRBJ2-5; tentative D call: TRBD2 (5 bases). Per the germline V gene, CDR1 is SGHRS and CDR2 is YFSETQ. This CDR3 is built from 15 residues. V lost 1 base and J lost 2, with 12 bases in between. DNA of the CDR3: TGCGCCAGCAGCTTGTCGGGAACCACTCAAGAGACCCAGTACTTC. It is translated as CASSLSGTTQETQYF.

The rearrangement joins TRBV5-4 to TRBJ2-5; TRBD1 matches 8 bases. Germline lookup yields CDR1 SGHNT and CDR2 YYREEE (reference sequence). The CDR3 runs to 15 residues. V lost 5 bases to trimming and J lost 2 bases; unmatched junction nucleotides: 8. Here the CDR3 DNA reads TGTGCCAGCAGACCCGGACAGGGTTGGCAAGAGACCCAGTACTTC. Protein product: CASRPGQGWQETQYF.

CDR3 DNA sequence: TGTGCCAGCAGCCAAGAAGAAGGGGGCCCTAACTATGGCTACACCTTC. It encodes CASSQEEGGPNYGYTF. The chain combines TRBV4-2 with TRBJ1-2; TRBD1 aligns across 7 bases. Losses at the gene ends were 0 bases for V and 0 bases for J; bases not matched to a gene: 4. Germline V gene sequence: CDR1 LGHNA, CDR2 YNFKEQ. This CDR3 region has 16 residues.

The chain recombines TRBV5-1 with TRBJ2-5; tentative D call: TRBD1 (5 bases). Germline-derived CDR1 and CDR2 are SGHRS and YFSETQ. This CDR3 has 13 residues. V lost 0 bases and J 5 bases, leaving 8 bases between the germline ends. CDR3 amino acids: CASSLEGQETQYF. CDR3 sequence (DNA): TGCGCCAGCAGCTTGGAGGGGCAGGAGACCCAGTACTTC.

V usage is TRBV9 and J usage is TRBJ1-1; no clear D gene. The CDR3 sequence is 14 residues long. Deletions cut 10 bases from V and 1 base from J, with 17 bases between. The germline V gene has CDR1 SGDLS and CDR2 YYNGEE. The CDR3 DNA reads TGTGCCGGCACCCCTAGGCCCGAGAACACTGAAGCTTTCTTT. Amino acid sequence: CAGTPRPENTEAFF.

The chain employs TRBV19 and TRBJ2-6; 8 bases agree with TRBD2. Looked up from germline, CDR1 is LNHDA and CDR2 is SQIVND (reference sequence). The CDR3 spans 18 residues. J was trimmed by 4 bases and V by 2 bases; bases with no gene match: 10. For the CDR3, the DNA is TGTGCCAGTAGTATAACCCGGGGGGGCTCCCTCGGGGCCAACGTCCTGACTTTC. It specifies CASSITRGGSLGANVLTF. Variable domain in full (rest from reference TRBV19 and TRBJ2-6): DGGITQSPKYLFRKEGQNVTLSCEQNLNHDAMYWYRQDPGQGLRLIYYSQIVNDFQKGDIAEGYSVSREKKESFPLTVTSAQKNPTAFYLCASSITRGGSLGANVLTFGAGSRLTVL.

This sequence joins TRBV2 and TRBJ1-1; D might be TRBD1 (6 bases). The CDR3 runs 13 residues. In germline, CDR1 is SNHLY, CDR2 FYNNEI. The V gene lost 6 bases and the J gene lost 6 bases, with 14 bases spanning the gap. CDR3 in amino acids: CASRGQGLAEAFF. The DNA of the CDR3 is TGTGCCAGCAGGGGACAAGGGCTCGCTGAAGCTTTCTTT. Full variable domain (outside the CDR3, taken from reference TRBV2 and TRBJ1-1): EPEVTQTPSHQVTQMGQEVILRCVPISNHLYFYWYRQILGQKVEFLVSFYNNEISEKSEIFDDQFSVERPDGSNFTLKIRSTKLEDSAMYFCASRGQGLAEAFFGQGTRLTVV.

The chain links TRBV10-3 to TRBJ2-5; D is possibly TRBD1 (5 bases). V was shortened by 9 bases and J by 5 bases, with 13 bases between the two germline ends. Germline assignment: CDR1 ENHRY and CDR2 SYGVKD. The CDR3 consists of 12 residues. CDR3 DNA: TGTGCCATTGCCCAGGGCTGGGAGACCCAGTACTTC. Translated, it gives CAIAQGWETQYF.

The chain couples TRBV5-1 to TRBJ2-1, with unresolved D. Per germline, CDR1 SGHRS and CDR2 YFSETQ. There are 12 residues in the CDR3. V was trimmed by 0 bases and J by 9 bases, leaving 7 bases between them. The CDR3 DNA follows: TGCGCCAGCAGCTTGGGTTCGGGTGAGCAGTTCTTC. It is translated as CASSLGSGEQFF.